Below are 13 T cell receptor beta chains sequenced from a single sample in a study of T cell responses to AZD1222 COVID-19 vaccine. Assay used: immunoSEQ multiplex PCR; TCRdb lists only in-frame clones, some missing. The sample records tens of thousands of clones, 75% to 90% being singletons. The sample consisted of peripheral blood, taken on day 0 of AZD1222 vaccination. Source of these receptors: an adult in good health.

The table lists this clone with a few counts. This chain uses TRBV2 with TRBJ1-1; no clear D gene. Trimming cost V 3 bases and J 7 bases, with 6 bases left between them. The CDR3 consists of 11 residues. Per the germline V gene, CDR1 is SNHLY and CDR2 is FYNNEI. The CDR3 bases are TGTGCCAGCAGTGAGGGGATTGAAGCTTTCTTT. Translated: CASSEGIEAFF.

The V call is TRBV4-2, the J call TRBJ2-7, with D perhaps TRBD2 (6 bases). The CDR3 has 15 residues. Trimming took 4 bases from V and 0 from J, leaving 13 bases between them. Germline CDR1 LGHNA, CDR2 YNFKEQ. The DNA for the CDR3 is TGTGCCAGCAGCCCAAGCCCAGCGGGCTCCTACGAGCAGTACTTC. It yields the protein CASSPSPAGSYEQYF.

In DNA form, the CDR3 reads TGTGCCAGCAGCTTAGTCGGCGGGGATTACAATGAGCAGTTCTTC. Amino acids: CASSLVGGDYNEQFF. This chain joins TRBV7-8 and TRBJ2-1; D is possibly TRBD2 (6 bases). In germline, CDR1 is SGHVS, CDR2 FQNEAQ. This CDR3 has 15 residues. Trimming pared 1 base from V and 4 bases from J, leaving 11 bases between.

The V gene is TRBV11-1, the J gene TRBJ2-3; 7 bases match TRBD1. The length of the CDR3 is 16 residues. Germline lookup yields CDR1 SGHAT and CDR2 FQDESV (reference sequence). Trimming took 1 base from V and 2 from J; bases not matched to a gene: 6. The CDR3 spells CASSLGDRVNTDTQYF. The CDR3 DNA reads TGTGCCAGCAGCTTAGGCGACAGGGTTAACACAGATACGCAGTATTTT.

The chain recombines TRBV28 with TRBJ2-1, with 7 bases aligning to TRBD2. V trimming: 4 bases; J trimming: 1 base; junction bases outside the gene matches: 7. This CDR3 has 16 amino acids. The germline gives CDR1 MDHEN, CDR2 SYDVKM. CDR3 nucleotide sequence: TGTGCCAGCAGTTACCGGCTAGCGGTATCCTACAATGAGCAGTTCTTC. Translating gives CASSYRLAVSYNEQFF.

The chain combines TRBV2 with TRBJ1-5, with D maybe TRBD1 (5 bases). The CDR3 sequence is 17 residues long. The germline V and J ends were trimmed by 6 bases and 4 bases, with 22 bases remaining between them. CDR1 is SNHLY and CDR2 is FYNNEI in the germline V gene. The CDR3 coding sequence is TGTGCCAGCAGCCCGGATCGAGCAGGGAGGCGTAATCAGCCCCAGCATTTT. This sequence encodes CASSPDRAGRRNQPQHF.

V gene TRBV27 combines with J gene TRBJ2-7; 8 nucleotides line up with TRBD1. Per the germline V gene, CDR1 is MNHEY and CDR2 is SMNVEV (reference sequence). This CDR3 is built from 15 residues. V trimming: 2 bases; J trimming: 5 bases; junction bases outside the gene matches: 8. The CDR3: CASSLQTGGSNEQYF. The CDR3 nucleotides are TGTGCCAGCAGTTTACAAACAGGGGGGTCGAACGAGCAGTACTTC.

The chain links TRBV6-5 to TRBJ2-5; D gene uncertain. Deletions cut 7 bases from V and 2 bases from J, with 14 bases between. This CDR3 region has 14 residues. Germline-derived CDR1 and CDR2 are MNHEY and SVGAGI. The CDR3 sequence is CASKPSYDQETQYF. The CDR3 DNA follows: TGTGCCAGCAAGCCCTCGTACGATCAAGAGACCCAGTACTTC.

V gene TRBV5-1 combines with J gene TRBJ2-7, with D unresolved. This CDR3 has 15 residues. Germline V lookup: CDR1 SGHRS, CDR2 YFSETQ. With 1 base removed from V and 2 bases from J, the gap between germline ends came to 13 bases. Here the CDR3 reads CASSLSAVPTYEQYF. CDR3 nucleotides: TGCGCCAGCAGCTTGTCGGCGGTACCTACCTACGAGCAGTACTTC.

The gene calls are TRBV18 and TRBJ2-3; 10 bases line up with TRBD2. J gave up 3 bases and V 3 bases, and 6 bases lay outside the gene matches. Germline CDR1 and CDR2: KGHSH and LQKENI. The CDR3 is 16 amino acids. CDR3: CASSPPSGGVTDTQYF. CDR3 DNA: TGTGCCAGCTCACCTCCGAGCGGGGGGGTAACAGATACGCAGTATTTT.

The chain links TRBV7-9 to TRBJ2-2; D is unresolved. Germline CDR1 is SEHNR and CDR2 is FQNEAQ (reference sequence). Trimming took 5 bases from V and 1 from J, leaving 5 bases between them. The CDR3 extends over 13 amino acids. The CDR3 DNA sequence: TGTGCCAGCAGCCCGAGGAACACCGGGGAGCTGTTTTTT. Translating it yields CASSPRNTGELFF.

V and J are TRBV3-1 (or the pseudogene TRBV3-2) and TRBJ2-1, with 10 bases aligning to TRBD1. Germline CDR1 and CDR2: LGHDT and YNNKEL (reference sequence). The CDR3 length is 15 residues. Trimming cost V 5 bases and J 4 bases; bases outside gene matches: 5. CDR3 sequence reads: CASSSRDRGYNEQFF. The CDR3 DNA reads TGTGCCAGCAGCTCCCGGGACAGGGGTTACAATGAGCAGTTCTTC.

CDR3 in DNA: TGTGCCAGCAGCCTGACTGATAGCAATCAGCCCCAGCATTTT. Protein sequence: CASSLTDSNQPQHF. This chain uses TRBV7-6 with TRBJ1-5; D is unresolved. Per the germline V gene, CDR1 is SGHVS and CDR2 is FNYEAQ. This CDR3 contains 14 residues. V lost 5 bases and J lost 0, with 8 bases in between.